These 20 T cell receptor beta chains were sequenced from one sample in a study of cytomegalovirus exposure and HLA in healthy donors. The PCR was carried out with 60 Vbeta primers and 13 Jbeta primers. Sequenced by immunoSEQ multiplex PCR; TCRdb stores in-frame clones only, minus some. The sample lists fewer than 250,000 clones; around three quarters were seen once. The source material was PBMCs. These receptors all come from a woman under 30 in good health and CMV-seronegative.

This clone has a handful of counts. The V gene is TRBV19, the J gene TRBJ1-5, with D possibly TRBD1 on 5 matching bases. The CDR3 is made up of 13 amino acids. V was shortened by 9 bases and J by 7 bases, with 16 bases between the two germline ends. Germline V lookup: CDR1 LNHDA, CDR2 SQIVND (reference sequence). Here the CDR3 reads CASRWDYQQPQHF. CDR3 nucleotide sequence: TGTGCCAGCCGTTGGGACTATCAACAGCCCCAGCATTTT.

The V and J genes are TRBV5-4 and TRBJ1-4; D gene ambiguous. The length of the CDR3 is 14 residues. The germline CDR1 and CDR2 sequences are SGHNT and YYREEE (reference sequence). V lost 1 base to trimming and J lost 4 bases, with 8 bases between them. CDR3 sequence (DNA): TGTGCCAGCAGCTTGTCTAGTTTTAATGAAAAACTGTTTTTT. It is translated as CASSLSSFNEKLFF.

V and J are TRBV7-9 and TRBJ1-1; no definite D call. This CDR3 region has 14 residues. Trimming stripped 6 bases from V and 0 bases from J, with 11 bases between. The germline gives CDR1 SEHNR, CDR2 FQNEAQ (reference sequence). The CDR3 DNA reads TGTGCCAGCAGGTCCGCCGGTATGAACACTGAAGCTTTCTTT. It translates to CASRSAGMNTEAFF. Full variable domain (outside the CDR3, taken from reference TRBV7-9 and TRBJ1-1): DTGVSQNPRHKITKRGQNVTFRCDPISEHNRLYWYRQTLGQGPEFLTYFQNEAQLEKSRLLSDRFSAERPKGSFSTLEIQRTEQGDSAMYLCASRSAGMNTEAFFGQGTRLTVV.

This clone was seen more than once but under ten times. The chain couples TRBV28 to TRBJ1-1, with 9 nucleotides matching TRBD1. This CDR3 contains 13 residues. V shed 5 bases and J 11 bases; nucleotides not matched to a gene: 9. Germline V gives CDR1 MDHEN, CDR2 SYDVKM. CDR3: CASSRGQGGSAFF. In DNA form, the CDR3 reads TGTGCCAGCAGTCGGGGACAGGGTGGGAGCGCTTTCTTT.

The rearrangement links TRBV2 to TRBJ1-2; 11 nucleotides match TRBD1. Germline values: CDR1 SNHLY, CDR2 FYNNEI. V lost 3 bases and J lost 7; bases outside the gene matches: 7. The CDR3 spans 15 residues. The CDR3 region is CASSERTGGASGYTF. CDR3 nucleotide sequence: TGTGCCAGCAGTGAGAGGACAGGGGGCGCGAGTGGCTACACCTTC.

The chain employs TRBV7-3 and TRBJ2-3, with 10 bases identical to TRBD2. Trimming at V came to 6 bases and at J to 4 bases, leaving 4 bases not matched to a gene. The germline CDR1 and CDR2 sequences are SGHTA and FQGTGA. This CDR3 is 14 amino acids long. The CDR3 sequence: CASSLGTSADTQYF. The CDR3 bases are TGTGCCAGCAGTCTCGGGACTAGCGCAGATACGCAGTATTTT.

This clone was recorded once. The V and J genes are TRBV18 and TRBJ1-5, with 7 bases aligning to TRBD1. Per germline, CDR1 KGHSH and CDR2 LQKENI. The CDR3 spans 16 residues. V shed 4 bases, J shed 2 bases, and the junction held 8 bases outside the gene matches. The CDR3 reads CASSLDRAEGNQPQHF. The DNA for the CDR3 is TGTGCCAGCTCACTTGACAGGGCAGAGGGCAATCAGCCCCAGCATTTT.

The rearrangement joins TRBV7-8 to TRBJ2-1, with D unresolved. V was trimmed by 3 bases and J by 3 bases, leaving 12 bases between them. Germline assignment: CDR1 SGHVS and CDR2 FQNEAQ. The length of the CDR3 is 15 residues. The CDR3 reads CASSFNFRIYNEQFF. Written as DNA, the CDR3 is TGTGCCAGCAGCTTTAATTTTAGAATCTACAATGAGCAGTTCTTC. Full variable domain (remainder filled in from reference TRBV7-8 and TRBJ2-1): GAGVSQSPRYKVAKRGQDVALRCDPISGHVSLFWYQQALGQGPEFLTYFQNEAQLDKSGLPSDRFFAERPEGSVSTLKIQRTQQEDSAVYLCASSFNFRIYNEQFFGPGTRLTVL.

A note on this clone: In the same sample, other DNA sequences code for this CDR3. This chain uses TRBV29-1 with TRBJ2-7, with D perhaps matching TRBD2 (7 bases). Germline loops: CDR1 SQVTM, CDR2 ANQGSEA. Trimming shortened V by 4 bases and J by 2 bases, and 9 bases separated the two germline ends. The CDR3 spans 12 residues. The CDR3 DNA follows: TGCAGCGTTGTGCGGGGGCCCTACGAGCAGTACTTC. Its translation is CSVVRGPYEQYF.

This clone was recorded a few times. The chain uses TRBV5-4 and TRBJ1-1; maybe TRBD1 (6 bases). The V and J ends lost 3 bases and 5 bases respectively, with 17 bases between them. CDR1 is SGHNT, CDR2 YYREEE, per germline (reference sequence). This CDR3 contains 15 residues. The DNA of the CDR3 is TGTGCCAGCAGCTACCGAGGGGGTCTGGGGACTGAAGCTTTCTTT. Amino acid sequence: CASSYRGGLGTEAFF.

The chain links TRBV15 to TRBJ2-3, with 7 nucleotides matching TRBD2. The CDR3 is made up of 17 amino acids. V lost 1 base and J lost 2; bases outside the gene matches: 9. Germline V lookup: CDR1 LNHNV, CDR2 YYDKDF (reference sequence). The CDR3 coding sequence is TGTGCCACCAGCAGAGGCGGGGGTTTGGGGGACACAGATACGCAGTATTTT. Amino acids: CATSRGGGLGDTDTQYF.

J is TRBJ2-5 and V is TRBV19; the D is unclear. This CDR3 comprises 13 residues. The germline V gene has CDR1 LNHDA and CDR2 SQIVND (reference sequence). The germline V and J ends were trimmed by 4 bases and 2 bases, with 8 bases remaining between them. The CDR3 DNA sequence: TGTGCCAGTAGTACCCGACAACAAGAGACCCAGTACTTC. Amino acids: CASSTRQQETQYF.

The V call is TRBV18, the J call TRBJ1-6, with 9 bases aligning to TRBD1. V dropped 4 bases and J dropped 9; count of bases not matched to a gene: 7. The V gene's germline CDR1 is KGHSH and CDR2 LQKENI. CDR3 size: 15 residues. CDR3 coding DNA: TGTGCCAGCTCACAGGACAGGGGAAGGGTTTCACCCCTCCACTTT. Its translation is CASSQDRGRVSPLHF.

The chain combines TRBV9 with TRBJ2-7; D may be TRBD2 (6 bases). Germline loops: CDR1 SGDLS, CDR2 YYNGEE. The CDR3 is made up of 13 amino acids. Trimming removed 3 bases at V and 3 bases at J, with 10 bases between. The CDR3 region has the DNA TGTGCCAGCAGCGAGGGACTGAACTACGAGCAGTACTTC. This translates into CASSEGLNYEQYF. Variable domain in full (rest from reference TRBV9 and TRBJ2-7): DSGVTQTPKHLITATGQRVTLRCSPRSGDLSVYWYQQSLDQGLQFLIQYYNGEERAKGNILERFSAQQFPDLHSELNLSSLELGDSALYFCASSEGLNYEQYFGPGTRLTVT.

The chain is built from TRBV7-9 and TRBJ1-2; TRBD1 aligns across 8 bases. CDR1 SEHNR and CDR2 FQNEAQ come from the germline V gene (reference sequence). The CDR3 totals 14 residues. Unmatched junction bases numbered 6, after V lost 5 bases and J lost 4 bases. As DNA, the CDR3 is TGTGCCAGCAGCCCAGGACAGGGTCCCTATGGCTACACCTTC. Its translation is CASSPGQGPYGYTF.

The chain combines TRBV7-3 with TRBJ2-6, with D uncertain. Germline lookup yields CDR1 SGHTA and CDR2 FQGTGA. V was clipped by 4 bases and J by 4 bases, with 11 bases between them. The CDR3 extends over 15 amino acids. In DNA, the CDR3 is TGTGCCAGCAGCTCCCGGAGATCCGGGGCCAACGTCCTGACTTTC. Translation: CASSSRRSGANVLTF.

This chain connects TRBV7-3 to TRBJ2-2; possibly TRBD1 for D (5 bases). Per the germline V gene, CDR1 is SGHTA and CDR2 is FQGTGA. CDR3 length: 14 residues. The V end was cut by 3 bases, the J end by 7 bases, with 12 bases between. CDR3: CASSFSRVDGELFF. In DNA, the CDR3 is TGTGCCAGCAGCTTTTCCAGGGTAGACGGGGAGCTGTTTTTT.

The CDR3 bases are TGTGCCAGTAGTATAGAATTCGGTCTGGATACGCAGTATTTT. Its translation: CASSIEFGLDTQYF. The V and J genes are TRBV19 and TRBJ2-3; D not resolved. CDR1 and CDR2 from the germline V gene are LNHDA and SQIVND (reference sequence). This CDR3 contains 14 residues. V was shortened by 0 bases and J by 6 bases, with 10 bases between the two germline ends.

This clone was seen just once. This chain joins TRBV6-5 and TRBJ1-2; 10 bases line up with TRBD1. The germline gives CDR1 MNHEY, CDR2 SVGAGI. The junction had 7 bases not matched to a gene; V was cut back by 6 bases and J by 3 bases. The CDR3 has 15 residues. In DNA form, the CDR3 reads TGTGCCAGCAGCCAGGGACAGGGGATTCACTATGGCTACACCTTC. The encoded protein is CASSQGQGIHYGYTF.

There are a few counts of this clone. This sequence joins TRBV11-2 and TRBJ2-7, with D tentatively TRBD2 (5 bases). CDR3 size: 16 residues. V was cut by 1 base and J by 5 bases, with 18 bases left in between. Germline CDR1 SGHAT, CDR2 FQNNGV. The CDR3 is CASSLASGIVTHEQYF. The CDR3 DNA reads TGTGCCAGCAGCTTAGCTTCCGGGATAGTAACCCACGAGCAGTACTTC.